The 10 T cell receptor beta chains below come from one sample, sequenced in a study of Tregs in tolerant kidney transplant recipients (dated by TCRdb to the late 2010s). The library was prepared using the immunoSEQ multiplex PCR assay. This is the immuneACCESS table as TCRdb keeps it, with only in-frame sequences that have V and J called. A part of the clones is gone; compared with another copy, unresolved V genes explain less than half, and the rest is unexplained. This specimen's table enumerates roughly 50,000 clones. The biggest ten clones account for about 0.83% of the sample. The label giving this sample's time point can be read as: blood sample drawn before combined kidney and bone marrow transplant. This specimen consisted of CD4+ T cells from blood, obtained before the transplant. The receptor source for this set is a human donor who received a combined kidney and bone marrow transplant.

With respect to this clone: With the read ending 3 residues before the CDR3 end, the germline J gene is used to fill in that end. V gene TRBV20-1 combines with J gene TRBJ1-1; the D is unclear. There are 14 residues in the CDR3. Deletions cut 2 bases from V and 1 base from J, with 11 bases between. The V gene's germline CDR1 is DFQATT and CDR2 SNEGSKA (reference sequence). Here the CDR3 reads CSARRPRPNTEAFF. CDR3 bases read: TGCAGTGCTAGACGCCCCAGGCCGAACACTGAA.

Of note for this clone: The read finishes 3 residues shy of the CDR3 end, and the germline J gene is used to complete it. The chain couples TRBV5-4 to TRBJ2-5; possibly TRBD2 for D (6 bases). Germline assignment: CDR1 SGHNT and CDR2 YYREEE (reference sequence). The CDR3 extends over 15 amino acids. Trimming removed 0 bases from V and 2 bases from J, with 11 bases in between. CDR3 region: CASSLALAYQETQYF. The CDR3 bases that were read are TGTGCCAGCAGCTTGGCCCTAGCGTATCAAGAGACC.

In regard to this clone: From the germline J gene comes the end of the CDR3, since the read stops 3 residues before it. The chain has TRBV5-1 and TRBJ2-2; D not certain. Trimming shortened V by 4 bases and J by 5 bases, and 12 bases separated the two germline ends. CDR1 SGHRS and CDR2 YFSETQ come from the germline V gene. The CDR3 extends over 14 amino acids. The CDR3 bases that were read are TGCGCCAGCAGCCAGACTTATTCAACCGGGGAG. As protein: CASSQTYSTGE. The CDR3 reads in full as CASSQTYSTGELFF.

Regarding this clone: The read ends 3 residues before the CDR3 terminus; that terminus is restored from the germline J gene. The rearrangement uses TRBV2 and TRBJ2-5; 7 bases agree with TRBD2. V lost 6 bases to trimming and J lost 5 bases; unmatched junction nucleotides: 18. In germline, CDR1 is SNHLY, CDR2 FYNNEI. The CDR3 loop spans 17 amino acids. The CDR3 reads CASSPLLPTGSGETQYF. Partial CDR3 DNA: TGTGCCAGCAGCCCCCTATTACCCACAGGTAGCGGGGAGACC.

As concerns this clone: The read is 3 residues too short to cover the CDR3 end, so that end is filled in from the germline J gene. This sequence joins TRBV19 and TRBJ1-1; TRBD1 is a possible D gene (6 bases). Germline CDR1 reads LNHDA; CDR2 reads SQIVND (reference sequence). The ends were cut back, 3 bases at V and 1 base at J, with 9 bases in the middle. The CDR3 contains 14 residues. CDR3 sequence: CASSMRGKNTEAFF. CDR3 bases read: TGTGCCAGTAGTATGAGGGGGAAGAACACTGAA.

About this clone itself: Sequencing ends 3 residues short of the CDR3 end; the germline J gene provides the rest. The rearrangement joins TRBV6-4 to TRBJ2-2, with 9 bases aligning to TRBD1. Germline lookup yields CDR1 MRHNA and CDR2 SNTAGT. The length of the CDR3 is 15 residues. The trim removed 6 bases at V and 1 base at J, leaving 3 bases unmatched. The covered CDR3 bases are TGTGCCAGCAGAAGGACAGGGGTGAACACCGGGGAG. Its protein product is CASRRTGVNTGE. The whole CDR3 reads CASRRTGVNTGELFF.

To note about this clone: Coverage ceases 3 residues before the CDR3 finishes, and the germline J gene fills in the end. The sample holds other DNA sequences that translate to the same CDR3. This chain uses TRBV18 with TRBJ2-5; 7 positions agree with TRBD2. V gave up 3 bases and J gave up 5 bases; unmatched junction bases: 0. CDR3 length equals 12 residues. Looked up from germline, CDR1 is KGHSH and CDR2 is LQKENI. CDR3 protein: CASSPGGETQYF. The CDR3 bases that were read are TGTGCCAGCTCACCCGGGGGGGAGACC.

The covered CDR3 bases are TGCGCCAGCAGCTTGGAGGGCATTAAGCATGAG. As protein: CASSLEGIKHE. Given in full, the CDR3 is CASSLEGIKHEQFF. The chain is built from TRBV5-1 and TRBJ2-1; D is unresolved. The observed sequence ends 3 residues before the CDR3 terminus, with the missing tail filled in from the germline J gene. This CDR3 is built from 14 residues. Germline assignment: CDR1 SGHRS and CDR2 YFSETQ. Trimming cost V 0 bases and J 8 bases, with 12 bases left between them.

Worth noting for this clone: The read falls 3 residues short of the CDR3 end, and the missing part is taken from the germline J gene. V is TRBV12-3 or TRBV12-4 and J is TRBJ1-2, with a weak D call TRBD1 (6 bases). The CDR3 has 14 residues. V was cut by 3 bases and J by 6 bases, with 14 bases left in between. The CDR3 here is CASSFGRGSDGYTF. The sequenced part of the CDR3 DNA is TGTGCCAGCAGTTTCGGCAGGGGAAGTGATGGC.

Comment on this clone: The observed sequence ends 3 residues before the CDR3 terminus, with the missing tail filled in from the germline J gene. The chain couples TRBV2 to TRBJ2-5, with D possibly being TRBD1 (5 bases). The CDR3 sequence is 13 residues long. CDR1 and CDR2 (germline): SNHLY, FYNNEI. V was clipped by 1 base and J by 6 bases, with 9 bases between them. The chain's CDR3 is CASSEGRAKTQYF. The sequenced CDR3 bases are TGTGCCAGCAGTGAAGGCAGGGCCAAGACC.